These 29 T cell receptor beta chains were all obtained from the same sample, sequenced in a study of OX40 agonist ivuxolimab in advanced cancers. Some clones are missing from TCRdb's copy, which holds only in-frame ones; the method was immunoSEQ multiplex PCR. The sample consists of about 78,000 clones, roughly 93% of them appearing once. The sequencing used CD4+ or CD8+ T cells sorted from blood, collected in a trial of the OX40 agonist ivuxolimab. Receptors were obtained from an adult with an advanced solid tumor such as melanoma, head and neck, liver or kidney cancer.

The rearrangement uses TRBV19 and TRBJ1-5; tentatively, D is TRBD1 (6 bases). The germline V and J ends were trimmed by 6 bases and 1 base, with 19 bases remaining between them. In germline, CDR1 is LNHDA, CDR2 SQIVND (reference sequence). The CDR3 runs to 17 residues. The CDR3 nucleotides are TGTGCCAGTAGACCAATGGAGGGGGGATCCAGCAATCAGCCCCAGCATTTT. Translated, it gives CASRPMEGGSSNQPQHF. The whole variable domain, filled in from reference TRBV19 and TRBJ1-5, reads DGGITQSPKYLFRKEGQNVTLSCEQNLNHDAMYWYRQDPGQGLRLIYYSQIVNDFQKGDIAEGYSVSREKKESFPLTVTSAQKNPTAFYLCASRPMEGGSSNQPQHFGDGTRLSIL.

J is TRBJ1-2 and V is TRBV18; 8 positions match TRBD1. The CDR3 totals 13 residues. Trimming removed 6 bases from V and 8 bases from J; junction bases left unmatched: 8. The germline V gene has CDR1 KGHSH and CDR2 LQKENI. The CDR3 region has the DNA TGTGCCAGCTCGTCAGGGGGCTCGAAGGGCTACACCTTC. Its protein product is CASSSGGSKGYTF.

As DNA, the CDR3 is TGTGCCAGCAGCTTAGATATGAGCACAGATACGCAGTATTTT. It specifies CASSLDMSTDTQYF. This rearrangement joins TRBV7-9 to TRBJ2-3; D call uncertain. There are 14 residues in the CDR3. V lost 1 base to trimming and J lost 0 bases, with 5 bases between them. Germline assignment: CDR1 SEHNR and CDR2 FQNEAQ (reference sequence).

This chain connects TRBV19 to TRBJ2-6, with D maybe TRBD2 (6 bases). The CDR3 spans 15 residues. Trimming removed 7 bases from V and 4 bases from J, with 14 bases in between. From germline, CDR1 is LNHDA and CDR2 SQIVND (reference sequence). CDR3 bases: TGTGCCAGTATGACGGCGGGGTCAGGGGCCAACGTCCTGACTTTC. Protein sequence: CASMTAGSGANVLTF.

V gene TRBV13 combines with J gene TRBJ1-2, with D unclear. CDR3 length: 13 residues. Trimming took off 5 bases at V and 4 bases at J, with 11 bases between the two ends. Germline values: CDR1 PRHDT, CDR2 FYEKMQ (reference sequence). The CDR3 loop is CASSLRGFYGYTF. In nucleotides, the CDR3 is TGTGCCAGCAGCCTGCGGGGTTTCTATGGCTACACCTTC.

The chain joins TRBV6-1 to TRBJ1-5; 8 nucleotides agree with TRBD1. The CDR3 consists of 13 residues. Germline-derived CDR1 and CDR2 are MNHNS and SASEGT. Unmatched junction bases numbered 1, after V lost 2 bases and J lost 7 bases. The CDR3 sequence is CASSEQGAQPQHF. In DNA form, the CDR3 reads TGTGCCAGCAGTGAACAGGGGGCGCAGCCCCAGCATTTT.

The rearrangement links TRBV9 to TRBJ1-1; D not resolved. Trimming left V 4 bases short and J 3 bases short, with 13 bases between. The CDR3 has 14 residues. CDR1 and CDR2 (germline): SGDLS, YYNGEE. The CDR3 DNA reads TGTGCCAGCAGCCCTCGCTACACCGACACTGAAGCTTTCTTT. Amino acid sequence: CASSPRYTDTEAFF. Full variable domain (outside the CDR3, taken from reference TRBV9 and TRBJ1-1): DSGVTQTPKHLITATGQRVTLRCSPRSGDLSVYWYQQSLDQGLQFLIQYYNGEERAKGNILERFSAQQFPDLHSELNLSSLELGDSALYFCASSPRYTDTEAFFGQGTRLTVV.

This sequence joins TRBV6-1 and TRBJ1-2, with D perhaps matching TRBD1 (5 bases). Germline V gives CDR1 MNHNS, CDR2 SASEGT. Trimming removed 7 bases at V and 7 bases at J, with 10 bases between. This CDR3 has 11 residues. CDR3: CASKGDGGYTF. The CDR3 DNA follows: TGTGCCAGCAAAGGGGACGGTGGCTACACCTTC.

The chain joins TRBV7-2 to TRBJ2-3, with a weak D call TRBD2 (5 bases). This CDR3 region has 14 residues. From germline, CDR1 is SGHTA and CDR2 FQGNSA. The V end was cut by 5 bases, the J end by 4 bases, with 13 bases between. In DNA, the CDR3 is TGTGCCAGCAGCGGTCTAGCCCCCCCAGATACGCAGTATTTT. Its translation: CASSGLAPPDTQYF.

The V and J genes are TRBV6-1 and TRBJ1-4; D unresolved. The germline V gene encodes CDR1 MNHNS and CDR2 SASEGT. Trimming took 6 bases from V and 4 from J, leaving 12 bases between them. CDR3 size: 14 residues. DNA for the CDR3: TGTGCCAGCAGATCATCGGCGTTTAATGAAAAACTGTTTTTT. Residues: CASRSSAFNEKLFF.

The chain employs TRBV5-1 and TRBJ2-2, with 9 bases fitting TRBD1. The CDR3 runs 16 residues. Germline V CDR1 and CDR2: SGHRS, YFSETQ. Trimming removed 3 bases from V and 7 bases from J; junction bases left unmatched: 10. For the CDR3, the DNA is TGCGCCAGCAGCTCCGGACAGGGGCACAGGAACGGGGAGCTGTTTTTT. Encoded protein: CASSSGQGHRNGELFF.

Here the CDR3 DNA reads TGTGCCAGCAGTTTATTAGGCGATAATAGCAATCAGCCCCAGCATTTT. Protein sequence: CASSLLGDNSNQPQHF. This chain uses TRBV27 with TRBJ1-5; D not certain. Trimming left V 1 base short and J 0 bases short, with 10 bases between. The CDR3 extends over 16 amino acids. From germline, CDR1 is MNHEY and CDR2 SMNVEV (reference sequence).

The chain joins TRBV7-2 to TRBJ2-3, with D uncertain. V lost 4 bases, J lost 0 bases, and 8 bases lay in between. The germline V gene has CDR1 SGHTA and CDR2 FQGNSA. This CDR3 has 14 residues. The CDR3 protein is CASSSYSSTDTQYF. The DNA of the CDR3 is TGTGCCAGCAGCTCCTACTCTAGCACAGATACGCAGTATTTT.

The chain carries TRBV28 and TRBJ2-4; the D gene could be TRBD1 or TRBD2 (6 bases each). This CDR3 is built from 14 residues. Germline loops: CDR1 MDHEN, CDR2 SYDVKM. Trimming left V 2 bases short and J 2 bases short, with 7 bases between. CDR3 protein: CASSLGGPKNIQYF. The CDR3 coding sequence is TGTGCCAGCAGTTTAGGGGGGCCCAAAAACATTCAGTACTTC.

The V gene is TRBV28, the J gene TRBJ1-5, with 8 bases lining up with TRBD1. Germline V lookup: CDR1 MDHEN, CDR2 SYDVKM. The CDR3 loop spans 21 amino acids. Losses at the gene ends were 3 bases for V and 2 bases for J; bases not matched to a gene: 21. CDR3: CASSFYIPIDRGRGGNQPQHF. CDR3 nucleotides: TGTGCCAGCAGTTTTTATATCCCCATCGACAGGGGCCGAGGGGGCAATCAGCCCCAGCATTTT. Full variable domain (missing parts from reference TRBV28 and TRBJ1-5): DVKVTQSSRYLVKRTGEKVFLECVQDMDHENMFWYRQDPGLGLRLIYFSYDVKMKEKGDIPEGYSVSREKKERFSLILESASTNQTSMYLCASSFYIPIDRGRGGNQPQHFGDGTRLSIL.

The chain uses TRBV5-1 and TRBJ1-1; weak D call: TRBD1 (6 bases). Germline V gene data show CDR1 as SGHRS and CDR2 as YFSETQ. The germline V and J ends were trimmed by 0 bases and 2 bases, with 11 bases remaining between them. The CDR3 contains 15 residues. CDR3 in amino acids: CASSLGGRSNTEAFF. The CDR3 DNA follows: TGCGCCAGCAGCTTGGGGGGGCGGAGCAACACTGAAGCTTTCTTT.

The V and J genes are TRBV5-4 and TRBJ2-3; TRBD2 aligns across 7 bases. After removal of 4 bases from V and 4 bases from J, the junction contained 12 bases not matched to a gene. The CDR3 runs 16 residues. From germline, CDR1 is SGHNT and CDR2 YYREEE (reference sequence). CDR3 protein: CASSARSSGFPDTQYF. The CDR3 DNA is TGTGCCAGCAGCGCCCGGAGTAGCGGGTTTCCAGATACGCAGTATTTT.

The chain uses TRBV18 and TRBJ1-1, with a tentative D call TRBD1 (5 bases). V lost 4 bases, J lost 8 bases, and 20 bases lay in between. Germline V gives CDR1 KGHSH, CDR2 LQKENI. This CDR3 spans 15 amino acids. CDR3 region: CASSRDRQEGREAFF. In DNA form, the CDR3 reads TGTGCCAGCTCACGGGACCGGCAGGAGGGAAGGGAAGCTTTCTTT.

The V and J genes are TRBV5-6 and TRBJ2-5; TRBD1 is a possible D gene (5 bases). The CDR3 sequence is 12 residues long. The V gene's germline CDR1 is SGHDT and CDR2 YYEEEE. V was shortened by 5 bases and J by 5 bases, with 10 bases between the two germline ends. The CDR3 nucleotides read TGTGCCAGCAGATTAAAGGGGGAGACCCAGTACTTC. It translates to CASRLKGETQYF.

The chain couples TRBV2 to TRBJ1-1; D is unresolved. The germline CDR1 and CDR2 sequences are SNHLY and FYNNEI. The CDR3 sequence is 13 residues long. V lost 6 bases and J 1 base, leaving 9 bases between the germline ends. CDR3: CASSGEQNTEAFF. CDR3 nucleotide sequence: TGTGCCAGCAGCGGGGAACAGAACACTGAAGCTTTCTTT.

V and J are TRBV6-1 and TRBJ2-1; TRBD2 is a possible D gene (6 bases). The germline V gene encodes CDR1 MNHNS and CDR2 SASEGT. The CDR3 runs 13 residues. The V end was cut by 8 bases, the J end by 8 bases, with 16 bases between. CDR3 DNA sequence: TGTGCCAGCGGGGAGACTAGTCCCCATGAGCAGTTCTTC. This encodes CASGETSPHEQFF.

This chain links TRBV19 with TRBJ1-2; no firm D call. Trimming took 3 bases from V and 8 from J, leaving 10 bases between them. This CDR3 is 12 amino acids long. Germline CDR1 LNHDA, CDR2 SQIVND (reference sequence). CDR3 sequence reads: CASSMRAGGYTF. CDR3 nucleotide sequence: TGTGCCAGTAGTATGAGGGCGGGCGGCTACACCTTC.

The chain has TRBV6-1 and TRBJ2-7; perhaps D is TRBD1 or TRBD2 (5 bases each). Germline CDR1 is MNHNS and CDR2 is SASEGT. This CDR3 spans 16 amino acids. V was cut by 3 bases and J by 4 bases, with 19 bases left in between. In DNA form, the CDR3 reads TGTGCCAGCAGTGAGCTCACACATGGGGGTCCGTACGAGCAGTACTTC. It codes for CASSELTHGGPYEQYF.

This chain connects TRBV7-2 to TRBJ2-5, with 12 bases lining up with TRBD1. Germline CDR1 is SGHTA and CDR2 is FQGNSA. Unmatched junction bases numbered 6, after V lost 5 bases and J lost 5 bases. The CDR3 spans 15 residues. In DNA form, the CDR3 reads TGTGCCAGCAGCCCAGGGACAGGGGGCGCGGAGACCCAGTACTTC. This translates into CASSPGTGGAETQYF.

The count of this clone is one. This rearrangement joins TRBV13 to TRBJ1-2; perhaps TRBD1 as D (5 bases). V was trimmed by 1 base and J by 4 bases, leaving 10 bases between them. Looked up from germline, CDR1 is PRHDT and CDR2 is FYEKMQ (reference sequence). The CDR3 extends over 14 amino acids. The CDR3 loop is CASSLEAGRYGYTF. CDR3 sequence (DNA): TGTGCCAGCAGCTTAGAAGCAGGGCGCTATGGCTACACCTTC.

The chain is built from TRBV28 and TRBJ1-3; a possible D gene is TRBD1 (5 bases). Germline V lookup: CDR1 MDHEN, CDR2 SYDVKM. Trimming pared 9 bases from V and 0 bases from J, leaving 15 bases between. The CDR3 covers 15 residues. Written as DNA, the CDR3 is TGTGCCAGTTTGGGGGGAGGATACTCTGGAAACACCATATATTTT. It yields the protein CASLGGGYSGNTIYF.

The J gene is TRBJ1-4, the V gene TRBV11-2; unclear D gene. Germline CDR1 and CDR2: SGHAT and FQNNGV. V lost 11 bases to trimming and J lost 4 bases, with 23 bases between them. This CDR3 contains 16 residues. CDR3 sequence reads: CACRVRRIRYNEKLFF. CDR3 DNA sequence: TGTGCCTGCCGGGTCAGGCGAATACGGTATAATGAAAAACTGTTTTTT.

CDR3: CASTSRASGKFTDTQYF. CDR3 DNA: TGTGCCAGCACCTCCCGAGCTAGCGGGAAATTCACAGATACGCAGTATTTT. V gene TRBV6-4 combines with J gene TRBJ2-3; TRBD2 matches 9 bases. V dropped 7 bases and J dropped 2; count of bases not matched to a gene: 13. Germline CDR1 reads MRHNA; CDR2 reads SNTAGT. CDR3 length: 17 residues.

The chain joins TRBV6-6 to TRBJ2-3; TRBD1 agrees at 8 bases. The ends lost 5 bases at V and 1 base at J; junction bases unmatched: 5. This CDR3 spans 15 amino acids. Germline V gene data show CDR1 as MNHNY and CDR2 as SVGAGI (reference sequence). DNA for the CDR3: TGTGCCAGCAGTCGTACGACAGGGGGCACAGATACGCAGTATTTT. This encodes CASSRTTGGTDTQYF.